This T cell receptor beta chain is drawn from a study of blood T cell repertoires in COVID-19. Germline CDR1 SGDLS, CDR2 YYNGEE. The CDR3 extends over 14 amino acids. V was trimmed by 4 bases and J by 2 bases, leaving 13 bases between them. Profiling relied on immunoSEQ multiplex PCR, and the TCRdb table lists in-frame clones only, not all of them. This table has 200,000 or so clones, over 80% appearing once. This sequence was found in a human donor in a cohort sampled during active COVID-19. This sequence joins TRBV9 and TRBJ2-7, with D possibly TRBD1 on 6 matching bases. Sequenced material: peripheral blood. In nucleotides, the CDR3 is TGTGCCAGCAGCCCCCGGGACATAACCTACGAGCAGTACTTC. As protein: CASSPRDITYEQYF.